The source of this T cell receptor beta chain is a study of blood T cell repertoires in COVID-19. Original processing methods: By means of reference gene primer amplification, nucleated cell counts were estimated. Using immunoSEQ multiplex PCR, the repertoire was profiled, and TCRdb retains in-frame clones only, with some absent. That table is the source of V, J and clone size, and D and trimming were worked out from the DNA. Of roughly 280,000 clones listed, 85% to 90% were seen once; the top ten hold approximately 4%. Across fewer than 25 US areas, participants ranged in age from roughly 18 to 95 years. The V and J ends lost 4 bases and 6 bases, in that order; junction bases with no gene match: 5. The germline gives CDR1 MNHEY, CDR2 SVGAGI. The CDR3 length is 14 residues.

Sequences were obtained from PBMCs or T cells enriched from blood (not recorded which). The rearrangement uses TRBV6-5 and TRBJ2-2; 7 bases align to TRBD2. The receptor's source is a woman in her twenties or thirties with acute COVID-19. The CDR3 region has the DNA TGTGCCAGCAGTTGGCGGGAGCCCCCCGGGGAGCTGTTTTTT. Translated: CASSWREPPGELFF.